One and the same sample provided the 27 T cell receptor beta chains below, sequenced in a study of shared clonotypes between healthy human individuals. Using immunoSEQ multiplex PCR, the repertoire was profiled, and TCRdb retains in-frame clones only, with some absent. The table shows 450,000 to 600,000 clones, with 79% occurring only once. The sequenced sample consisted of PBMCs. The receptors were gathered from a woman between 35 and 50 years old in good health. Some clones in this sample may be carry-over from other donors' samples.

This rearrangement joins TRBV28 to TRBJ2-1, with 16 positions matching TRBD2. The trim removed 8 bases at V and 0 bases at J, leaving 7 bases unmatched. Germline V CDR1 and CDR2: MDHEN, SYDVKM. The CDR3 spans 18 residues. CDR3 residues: CASPPGLAGGSSYNEQFF. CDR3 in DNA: TGTGCCAGCCCACCGGGACTAGCGGGAGGGAGCTCCTACAATGAGCAGTTCTTC.

The CDR3 DNA reads as TGTGCCAGCAGTTACTCGTACACAGGAACCTACGAGCAGTACTTC. It is translated as CASSYSYTGTYEQYF. V gene TRBV6-5 combines with J gene TRBJ2-7, with D possibly matching TRBD1 (5 bases). Deletions cut 0 bases from V and 2 bases from J, with 11 bases between. CDR3 length: 15 amino acids. Germline lookup yields CDR1 MNHEY and CDR2 SVGAGI.

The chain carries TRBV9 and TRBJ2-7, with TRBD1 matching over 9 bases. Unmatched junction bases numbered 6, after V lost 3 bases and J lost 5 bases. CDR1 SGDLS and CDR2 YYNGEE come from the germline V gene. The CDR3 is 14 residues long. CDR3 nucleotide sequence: TGTGCCAGCAGCGGGGGGACAGGGTTCAACGAGCAGTACTTC. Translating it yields CASSGGTGFNEQYF.

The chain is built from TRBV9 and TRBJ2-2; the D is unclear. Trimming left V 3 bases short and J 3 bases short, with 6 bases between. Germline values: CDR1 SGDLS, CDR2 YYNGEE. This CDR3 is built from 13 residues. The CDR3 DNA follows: TGTGCCAGCAGCGCGGAATACACCGGGGAGCTGTTTTTT. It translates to CASSAEYTGELFF.

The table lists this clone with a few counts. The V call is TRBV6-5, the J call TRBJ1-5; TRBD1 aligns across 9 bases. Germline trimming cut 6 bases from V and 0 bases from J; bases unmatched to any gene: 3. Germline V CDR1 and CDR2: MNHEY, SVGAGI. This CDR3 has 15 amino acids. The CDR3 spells CASRRTGDSNQPQHF. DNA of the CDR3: TGTGCCAGCAGAAGGACAGGGGATAGCAATCAGCCCCAGCATTTT.

The CDR3 reads CASSLSEGIGQGFEAFF. The CDR3 DNA is TGTGCCAGCAGTTTATCCGAGGGTATCGGACAGGGATTTGAAGCTTTCTTT. The chain employs TRBV28 and TRBJ1-1; 8 bases agree with TRBD1. This CDR3 has 17 amino acids. With V trimmed by 1 base and J by 7 bases, 14 bases remained unmatched. CDR1 MDHEN and CDR2 SYDVKM come from the germline V gene.

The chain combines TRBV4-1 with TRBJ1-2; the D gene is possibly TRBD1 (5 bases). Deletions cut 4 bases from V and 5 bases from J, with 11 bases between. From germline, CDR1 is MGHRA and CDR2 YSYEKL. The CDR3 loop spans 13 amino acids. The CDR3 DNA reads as TGCGCCAGCAGCCTCGGGACGGAATATGGCTACACCTTC. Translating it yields CASSLGTEYGYTF.

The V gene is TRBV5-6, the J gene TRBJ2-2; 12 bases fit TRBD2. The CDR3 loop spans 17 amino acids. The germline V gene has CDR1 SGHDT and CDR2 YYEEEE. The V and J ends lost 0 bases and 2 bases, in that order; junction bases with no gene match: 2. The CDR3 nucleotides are TGTGCCAGCAGCTTGGCTAGCGGGAGGGTAAACACCGGGGAGCTGTTTTTT. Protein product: CASSLASGRVNTGELFF.

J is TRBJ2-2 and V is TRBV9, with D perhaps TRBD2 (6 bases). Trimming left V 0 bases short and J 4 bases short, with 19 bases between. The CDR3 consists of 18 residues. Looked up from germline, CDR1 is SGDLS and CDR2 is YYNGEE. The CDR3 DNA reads TGTGCCAGCAGCGTAGCCGGAGGAACGGGAGAACCCACCGGGGAGCTGTTTTTT. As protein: CASSVAGGTGEPTGELFF.

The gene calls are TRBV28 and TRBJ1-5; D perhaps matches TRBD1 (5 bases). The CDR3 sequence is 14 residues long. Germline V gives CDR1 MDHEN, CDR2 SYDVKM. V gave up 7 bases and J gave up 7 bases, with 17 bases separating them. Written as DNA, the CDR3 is TGTGCCAGCATCAGCGGGACTTGGGGGCAGCCCCAGCATTTT. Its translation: CASISGTWGQPQHF.

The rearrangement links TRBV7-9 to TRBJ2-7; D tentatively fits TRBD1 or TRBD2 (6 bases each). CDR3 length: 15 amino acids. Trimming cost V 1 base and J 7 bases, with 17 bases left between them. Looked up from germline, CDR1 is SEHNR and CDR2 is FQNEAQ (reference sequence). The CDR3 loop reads CASSLGGASSGEQYF. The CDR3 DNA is TGTGCCAGCAGCTTAGGGGGGGCTAGCAGCGGGGAGCAGTACTTC.

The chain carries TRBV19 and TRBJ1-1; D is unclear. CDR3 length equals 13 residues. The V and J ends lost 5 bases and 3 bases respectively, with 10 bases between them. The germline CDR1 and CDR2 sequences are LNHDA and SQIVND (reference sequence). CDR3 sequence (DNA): TGTGCCAGTAGTTGGAGCTCGGACACTGAAGCTTTCTTT. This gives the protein CASSWSSDTEAFF.

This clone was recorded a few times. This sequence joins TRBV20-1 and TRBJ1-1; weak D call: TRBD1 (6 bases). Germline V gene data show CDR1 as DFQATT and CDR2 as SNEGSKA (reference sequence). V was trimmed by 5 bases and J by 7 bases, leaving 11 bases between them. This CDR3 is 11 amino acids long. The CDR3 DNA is TGCAGTGCTGCGGGACACCATGAAGCTTTCTTT. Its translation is CSAAGHHEAFF.

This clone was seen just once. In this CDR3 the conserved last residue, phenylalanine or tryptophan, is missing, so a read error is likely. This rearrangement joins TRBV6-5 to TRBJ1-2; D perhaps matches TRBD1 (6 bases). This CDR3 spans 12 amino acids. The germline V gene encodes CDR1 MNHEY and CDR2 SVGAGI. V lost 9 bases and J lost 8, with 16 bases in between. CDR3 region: CASINRAGGYTL. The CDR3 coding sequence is TGTGCCAGTATCAACAGGGCTGGGGGCTACACCCTC.

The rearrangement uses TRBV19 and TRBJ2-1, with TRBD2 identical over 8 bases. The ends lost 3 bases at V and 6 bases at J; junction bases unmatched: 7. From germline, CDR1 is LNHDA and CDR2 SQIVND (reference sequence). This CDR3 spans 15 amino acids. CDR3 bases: TGTGCCAGTAGTATCTTTAGCGGGACCTCCAATGAGCAGTTCTTC. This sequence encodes CASSIFSGTSNEQFF.

CDR3 residues: CAWSPVGMNRGRGMNTEAFF. The CDR3, as DNA: TGTGCCTGGAGCCCTGTAGGGATGAACAGGGGAAGGGGTATGAACACTGAAGCTTTCTTT. This chain links TRBV30 with TRBJ1-1, with 7 bases that match TRBD1. The length of the CDR3 is 20 residues. The trim removed 3 bases at V and 0 bases at J, leaving 22 bases unmatched. From germline, CDR1 is GTSNPN and CDR2 SVGIG (reference sequence).

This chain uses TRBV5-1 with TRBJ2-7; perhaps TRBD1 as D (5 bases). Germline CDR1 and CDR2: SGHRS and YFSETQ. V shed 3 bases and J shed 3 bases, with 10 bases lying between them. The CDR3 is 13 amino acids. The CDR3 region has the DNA TGCGCCAGCAGCTCCGGACAAGTCTACGAGCAGTACTTC. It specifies CASSSGQVYEQYF.

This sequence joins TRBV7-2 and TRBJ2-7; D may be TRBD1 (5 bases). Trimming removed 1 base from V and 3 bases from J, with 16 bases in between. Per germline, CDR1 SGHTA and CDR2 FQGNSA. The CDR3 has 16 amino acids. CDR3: CASSLGAGMGYYEQYF. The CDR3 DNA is TGTGCCAGCAGCTTAGGAGCAGGGATGGGATACTACGAGCAGTACTTC.

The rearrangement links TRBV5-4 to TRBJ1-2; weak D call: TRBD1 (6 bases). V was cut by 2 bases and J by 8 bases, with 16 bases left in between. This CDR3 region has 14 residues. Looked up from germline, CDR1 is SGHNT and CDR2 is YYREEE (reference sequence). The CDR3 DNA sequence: TGTGCCAGCAGCTTAAACAGGGATGGCCACGGCTACACCTTC. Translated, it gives CASSLNRDGHGYTF.

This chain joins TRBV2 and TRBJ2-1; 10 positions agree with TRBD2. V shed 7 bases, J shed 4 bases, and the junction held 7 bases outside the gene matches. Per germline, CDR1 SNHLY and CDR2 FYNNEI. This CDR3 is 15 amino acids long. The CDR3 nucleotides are TGTGCCAGCACCCGCGCTAGCGGGGGTTACAATGAGCAGTTCTTC. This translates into CASTRASGGYNEQFF.

This CDR3 is CASSPVARQGGQPQHF. The CDR3 DNA is TGTGCCAGCTCACCTGTTGCCAGACAGGGGGGTCAGCCCCAGCATTTT. The chain has TRBV18 and TRBJ1-5; TRBD1 agrees at 9 bases. Germline loops: CDR1 KGHSH, CDR2 LQKENI. The CDR3 is 16 residues long. Trimming at V came to 3 bases and at J to 6 bases, leaving 9 bases not matched to a gene.

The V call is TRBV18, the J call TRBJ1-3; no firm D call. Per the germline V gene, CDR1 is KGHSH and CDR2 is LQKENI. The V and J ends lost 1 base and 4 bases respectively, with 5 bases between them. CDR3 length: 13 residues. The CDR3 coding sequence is TGTGCCAGCTCACCACAGTACGGAAACACCATATATTTT. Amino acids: CASSPQYGNTIYF.

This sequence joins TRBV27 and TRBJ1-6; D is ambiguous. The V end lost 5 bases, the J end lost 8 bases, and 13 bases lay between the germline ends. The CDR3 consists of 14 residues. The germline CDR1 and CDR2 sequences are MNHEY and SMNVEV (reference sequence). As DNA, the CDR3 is TGTGCCAGCAGTCTAGGGTCCCTGGATTCACCCCTCCACTTT. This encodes CASSLGSLDSPLHF.

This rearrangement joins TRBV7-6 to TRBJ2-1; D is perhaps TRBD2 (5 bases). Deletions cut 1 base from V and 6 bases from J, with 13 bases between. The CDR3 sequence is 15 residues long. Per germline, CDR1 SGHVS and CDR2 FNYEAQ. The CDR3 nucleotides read TGTGCCAGCAGCTTAGTCGGCGGGTCAGGCAATGAGCAGTTCTTC. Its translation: CASSLVGGSGNEQFF.

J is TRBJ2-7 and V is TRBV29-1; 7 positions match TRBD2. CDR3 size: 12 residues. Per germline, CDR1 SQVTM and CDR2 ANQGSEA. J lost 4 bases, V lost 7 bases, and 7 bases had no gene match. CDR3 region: CSASGTQYEQYF. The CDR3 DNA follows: TGCAGCGCGAGCGGGACCCAATACGAGCAGTACTTC.

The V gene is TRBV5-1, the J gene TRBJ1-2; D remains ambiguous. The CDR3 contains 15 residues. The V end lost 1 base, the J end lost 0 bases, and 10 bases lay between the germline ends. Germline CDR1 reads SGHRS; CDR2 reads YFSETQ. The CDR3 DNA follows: TGCGCCAGCAGCTTGAACGGCCCGTCTAACTATGGCTACACCTTC. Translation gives CASSLNGPSNYGYTF. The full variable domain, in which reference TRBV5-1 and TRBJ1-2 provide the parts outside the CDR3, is KAGVTQTPRYLIKTRGQQVTLSCSPISGHRSVSWYQQTPGQGLQFLFEYFSETQRNKGNFPGRFSGRQFSNSRSEMNVSTLELGDSALYLCASSLNGPSNYGYTFGSGTRLTVV.

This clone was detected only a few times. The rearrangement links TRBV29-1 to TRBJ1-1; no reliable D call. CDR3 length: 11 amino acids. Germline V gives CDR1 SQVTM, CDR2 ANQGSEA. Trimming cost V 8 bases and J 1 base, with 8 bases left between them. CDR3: CSTGRNTEAFF. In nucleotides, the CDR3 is TGCAGCACTGGTAGGAACACTGAAGCTTTCTTT.